Below, 26 T cell receptor beta chains from the same sample are listed, as sequenced in a study of T cell changes during pregnancy in multiple sclerosis (dated by TCRdb to the late 2010s). Libraries were constructed by the immunoSEQ multiplex PCR assay. In its TCRdb copy, this immuneACCESS table keeps in-frame sequences only and misses some clones. Where compared with another copy, unresolved V genes explain less than half of these, and the others have no known cause. The sample data list tens of thousands of clones, and roughly 92% of these were observed just once. About 2% of the sample is taken by the ten largest. This specimen was peripheral blood, taken in the third trimester of pregnancy. The origin of the receptors is a female donor in good health, enrolled as a control in a pregnancy study.

The chain is built from TRBV28 and TRBJ2-1; D remains ambiguous. The germline V and J ends were trimmed by 6 bases and 9 bases, with 9 bases remaining between them. The CDR3 has 11 amino acids. CDR1 is MDHEN, CDR2 SYDVKM, per germline. The CDR3 DNA reads as TGTGCCAGCAGCGGTCTCCGTGAGCAGTTCTTC. Protein sequence: CASSGLREQFF.

There are a few counts of this clone. The rearrangement uses TRBV28 and TRBJ2-1, with no clear D. This CDR3 has 12 residues. Between the trimmed V and J ends, which lost 6 bases and 2 bases, there was a span of 5 bases. Germline CDR1 reads MDHEN; CDR2 reads SYDVKM. CDR3 residues: CASRLTYNEQFF. The CDR3 region has the DNA TGTGCCAGCAGACTGACCTACAATGAGCAGTTCTTC.

This sequence joins TRBV19 and TRBJ1-3; D is unclear. V was trimmed by 6 bases and J by 3 bases, leaving 12 bases between them. The CDR3 totals 14 residues. Germline V lookup: CDR1 LNHDA, CDR2 SQIVND (reference sequence). The CDR3 loop reads CASSGIPHGNTIYF. The CDR3 DNA follows: TGTGCCAGTAGCGGGATCCCACATGGAAACACCATATATTTT. Full variable domain (remainder filled in from reference TRBV19 and TRBJ1-3): DGGITQSPKYLFRKEGQNVTLSCEQNLNHDAMYWYRQDPGQGLRLIYYSQIVNDFQKGDIAEGYSVSREKKESFPLTVTSAQKNPTAFYLCASSGIPHGNTIYFGEGSWLTVV.

This clone was observed once. J is TRBJ2-7 and V is TRBV7-2; 9 bases agree with TRBD2. V gave up 5 bases and J gave up 6 bases; unmatched junction bases: 8. This CDR3 region has 14 residues. CDR1 SGHTA and CDR2 FQGNSA come from the germline V gene. The CDR3 spells CASSQGVGLAEQYF. CDR3 DNA: TGTGCCAGCAGCCAAGGGGTGGGACTAGCCGAGCAGTACTTC.

The chain links TRBV18 to TRBJ1-4; 8 positions match TRBD1. The CDR3 has 14 residues. Germline CDR1 and CDR2: KGHSH and LQKENI. J was trimmed by 4 bases and V by 5 bases; bases with no gene match: 3. The CDR3 DNA reads TGTGCCAGCTCATCCACAGGGGGTAATGAAAAACTGTTTTTT. Translating gives CASSSTGGNEKLFF.

The chain uses TRBV30 and TRBJ1-4; 9 bases are a match to TRBD1. Germline trimming cut 8 bases from V and 8 bases from J; bases unmatched to any gene: 6. This CDR3 region has 12 residues. Germline CDR1 and CDR2: GTSNPN and SVGIG (reference sequence). The CDR3 is CAGGQGREKLFF. DNA for the CDR3: TGTGCCGGGGGACAGGGTCGGGAAAAACTGTTTTTT. The variable domain in full, completed from reference TRBV30 and TRBJ1-4, reads SQTIHQWPATLVQPVGSPLSLECTVEGTSNPNLYWYRQAAGRGLQLLFYSVGIGQISSEVPQNLSASRPQDRQFILSSKKLLLSDSGFYLCAGGQGREKLFFGSGTQLSVL.

This sequence joins TRBV19 and TRBJ2-1; no definite D call. Between the trimmed V and J ends, which lost 2 bases and 8 bases, there was a span of 7 bases. This CDR3 region has 12 residues. CDR1 is LNHDA, CDR2 SQIVND, per germline (reference sequence). The CDR3 here is CASSINFYEQFF. CDR3 bases: TGTGCCAGTAGTATAAACTTCTATGAGCAGTTCTTC.

The chain has TRBV4-1 and TRBJ1-5; D ambiguous. Deletions cut 1 base from V and 0 bases from J, with 7 bases between. The CDR3 covers 15 residues. Germline values: CDR1 MGHRA, CDR2 YSYEKL. CDR3 nucleotide sequence: TGCGCCAGCAGCCAAGGAGATTATAGCAATCAGCCCCAGCATTTT. The encoded protein is CASSQGDYSNQPQHF.

Here the CDR3 reads CASSRQGGTKNIQYF. DNA of the CDR3: TGTGCCAGCAGTCGACAGGGGGGGACCAAAAACATTCAGTACTTC. The chain links TRBV27 to TRBJ2-4; 9 nucleotides line up with TRBD1. CDR1 MNHEY and CDR2 SMNVEV come from the germline V gene (reference sequence). This CDR3 comprises 15 residues. Trimming cost V 5 bases and J 2 bases; bases outside gene matches: 4.

The chain joins TRBV13 to TRBJ1-1, with D hard to call. The V and J ends lost 4 bases and 0 bases respectively, with 15 bases between them. The CDR3 sequence is 16 residues long. Germline-derived CDR1 and CDR2 are PRHDT and FYEKMQ (reference sequence). The CDR3 is CASSSTAWEMNTEAFF. As DNA, the CDR3 is TGTGCCAGCAGCTCGACGGCCTGGGAGATGAACACTGAAGCTTTCTTT.

The gene calls are TRBV5-5 and TRBJ2-2; the D gene is possibly TRBD1 (6 bases). CDR1 is SGHKS and CDR2 is YYEKEE in the germline V gene (reference sequence). Trimming stripped 3 bases from V and 3 bases from J, with 9 bases between. CDR3 length: 14 amino acids. For the CDR3, the DNA is TGTGCCAGCAGCTGGGACACTTACACCGGGGAGCTGTTTTTT. Protein: CASSWDTYTGELFF.

Only one count was recorded for this clone. J is TRBJ2-1 and V is TRBV29-1, with 10 bases identical to TRBD1. CDR1 SQVTM and CDR2 ANQGSEA come from the germline V gene. This CDR3 is 13 amino acids long. V shed 6 bases and J 4 bases; nucleotides not matched to a gene: 3. CDR3 amino acids: CSVPGQGYNEQFF. For the CDR3, the DNA is TGCAGCGTCCCGGGACAGGGGTACAATGAGCAGTTCTTC.

About this clone: The junction departs from the called germline gene at one end, perhaps through a read error. The chain combines TRBV7-7 with TRBJ2-7; TRBD1 matches at 7 bases. The length of the CDR3 is 14 residues. Germline V lookup: CDR1 SSHAT, CDR2 FNYEAQ (reference sequence). The CDR3 DNA reads TGTGCTAGCAGCAAATGGGGGACAGCCTACGAGCAGTACTTC. It specifies CASSKWGTAYEQYF.

The chain combines TRBV10-3 with TRBJ1-2; TRBD1 aligns across 7 bases. Per the germline V gene, CDR1 is ENHRY and CDR2 is SYGVKD. The trim removed 10 bases at V and 4 bases at J, leaving 9 bases unmatched. This CDR3 is 13 amino acids long. CDR3 coding DNA: TGTGCCACCAGGACAGGAGGAATCTATGGCTACACCTTC. Translation: CATRTGGIYGYTF.

The rearrangement joins TRBV7-9 to TRBJ1-1, with 11 bases aligning to TRBD1. CDR3 size: 16 residues. Unmatched junction bases numbered 9, after V lost 2 bases and J lost 7 bases. CDR1 and CDR2 from the germline V gene are SEHNR and FQNEAQ (reference sequence). CDR3 in DNA: TGTGCCAGCAGCTTATTTTCGGGACAGGGGGAGAGTGAAGCTTTCTTT. Its protein is CASSLFSGQGESEAFF.

The CDR3 coding sequence is TGTGCCAGCACCGAAGTGGGCGGGGAGCTCACAGATACGCAGTATTTT. Its translation is CASTEVGGELTDTQYF. The rearrangement links TRBV27 to TRBJ2-3; possible D gene TRBD2, 6 bases. CDR1 MNHEY and CDR2 SMNVEV come from the germline V gene (reference sequence). V was cut by 7 bases and J by 2 bases, with 19 bases left in between. The CDR3 runs to 16 residues.

The chain recombines TRBV19 with TRBJ1-1; 9 bases match TRBD1. Germline V gives CDR1 LNHDA, CDR2 SQIVND (reference sequence). This CDR3 contains 15 residues. Trimming took 6 bases from V and 7 from J; bases not matched to a gene: 12. CDR3 coding DNA: TGTGCCAGTAGGATTCCGACGGGACAGGGCCTTGAAGCTTTCTTT. Translation: CASRIPTGQGLEAFF.

V and J are TRBV6-1 and TRBJ2-7; TRBD2 matches 7 bases. CDR1 and CDR2 (germline): MNHNS, SASEGT. This CDR3 comprises 14 residues. The V segment lost 6 bases and the J segment 4 bases; nucleotides outside the gene matches: 9. The CDR3 coding sequence is TGTGCCAGCAGGTATAAAGAGGGAGGGTACGAGCAGTACTTC. It encodes CASRYKEGGYEQYF.

The chain employs TRBV10-3 and TRBJ2-7, with 8 bases that match TRBD1. The V and J ends lost 5 bases and 5 bases, in that order; junction bases with no gene match: 11. The CDR3 is made up of 15 amino acids. Germline lookup yields CDR1 ENHRY and CDR2 SYGVKD. CDR3 protein: CAISTLTGVPHEQYF. The CDR3 nucleotides are TGTGCCATCAGTACCCTGACAGGGGTCCCCCACGAGCAGTACTTC.

V is TRBV28 and J is TRBJ1-5, with TRBD1 matching over 7 bases. The CDR3 runs to 16 residues. Germline CDR1 is MDHEN and CDR2 is SYDVKM. Unmatched junction bases numbered 12, after V lost 7 bases and J lost 3 bases. The DNA of the CDR3 is TGTGCCAGCATACATTCGTACAGGGGATTCAATCAGCCCCAGCATTTT. Protein sequence: CASIHSYRGFNQPQHF.

V usage is TRBV6-5 and J usage is TRBJ2-7; D is possibly TRBD1 (6 bases). There are 14 residues in the CDR3. Deletions cut 3 bases from V and 2 bases from J, with 11 bases between. The V gene's germline CDR1 is MNHEY and CDR2 SVGAGI. The CDR3 nucleotides read TGTGCCAGCAGTTATAACAGGGTAACCTACGAGCAGTACTTC. It is translated as CASSYNRVTYEQYF.

The chain is built from TRBV5-4 and TRBJ1-1, with a possible D match to TRBD1 (6 bases). The length of the CDR3 is 16 residues. Trimming pared 3 bases from V and 0 bases from J, leaving 15 bases between. Germline CDR1 is SGHNT and CDR2 is YYREEE (reference sequence). DNA of the CDR3: TGTGCCAGCAGCTACAACCCGGGACAAATGAACACTGAAGCTTTCTTT. Its translation: CASSYNPGQMNTEAFF.

The chain combines TRBV5-1 with TRBJ1-5; the D is unclear. Trimming removed 0 bases at V and 4 bases at J, with 11 bases between. Germline-derived CDR1 and CDR2 are SGHRS and YFSETQ. This CDR3 has 15 residues. This chain's CDR3 is CASSLGQTQNQPQHF. DNA of the CDR3: TGCGCCAGCAGCTTGGGTCAGACACAAAATCAGCCCCAGCATTTT. Full variable domain (rest looked up from reference TRBV5-1 and TRBJ1-5): KAGVTQTPRYLIKTRGQQVTLSCSPISGHRSVSWYQQTPGQGLQFLFEYFSETQRNKGNFPGRFSGRQFSNSRSEMNVSTLELGDSALYLCASSLGQTQNQPQHFGDGTRLSIL.

The chain couples TRBV4-1 to TRBJ2-2; TRBD2 aligns across 10 bases. The V gene's germline CDR1 is MGHRA and CDR2 YSYEKL. This CDR3 region has 16 residues. The junction had 5 bases not matched to a gene; V was cut back by 1 base and J by 6 bases. The CDR3 DNA is TGCGCCAGCAGCCAAGTGAGCGGGAGGGCCTCCGGGGAGCTGTTTTTT. This sequence encodes CASSQVSGRASGELFF.

V gene TRBV27 combines with J gene TRBJ2-4, with no clear D. The V gene's germline CDR1 is MNHEY and CDR2 SMNVEV (reference sequence). V was pared by 5 bases and J by 7 bases, with 9 bases between. This CDR3 contains 12 residues. The CDR3 nucleotides read TGTGCCAGCAGTCTGACTGGGAACATTCAGTACTTC. Protein sequence: CASSLTGNIQYF.

This clone was detected only once. The rearrangement uses TRBV2 and TRBJ1-6; 7 bases match TRBD1. This CDR3 contains 15 residues. Germline V lookup: CDR1 SNHLY, CDR2 FYNNEI. J gave up 7 bases and V 5 bases, and 8 bases lay outside the gene matches. CDR3 region: CASSLMPGQNSPLHF. The CDR3 DNA reads as TGTGCCAGCAGTCTCATGCCGGGACAGAATTCACCCCTCCACTTT.